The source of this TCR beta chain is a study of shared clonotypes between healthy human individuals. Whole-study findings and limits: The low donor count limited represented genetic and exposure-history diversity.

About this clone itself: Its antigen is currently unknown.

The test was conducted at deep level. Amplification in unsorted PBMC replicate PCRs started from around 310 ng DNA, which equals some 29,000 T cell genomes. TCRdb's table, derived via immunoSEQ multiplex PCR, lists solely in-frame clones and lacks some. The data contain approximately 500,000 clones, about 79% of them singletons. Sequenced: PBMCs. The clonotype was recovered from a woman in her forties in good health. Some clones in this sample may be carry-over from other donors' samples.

The CDR3 loop reads CASSKPQEGGYTF. The CDR3 DNA follows: TGTGCCAGCAGTAAACCACAGGAGGGGGGCTACACCTTC. The chain combines TRBV28 with TRBJ1-2; weak D call: TRBD1 (5 bases). This CDR3 region has 13 residues. V was pared by 5 bases and J by 8 bases, with 15 bases between. The germline V gene encodes CDR1 MDHEN and CDR2 SYDVKM.